The 18 T cell receptor beta chains below come from one sample, sequenced in a study of T cell repertoires in cytomegalovirus infection. Each CDR3 protein is one row after TCRdb ran MiXCR on the reads. The sample yields roughly 310,000 distinct CDR3 sequences, roughly 17% seen once. The specimen was PBMCs. These receptor sequences come from a human donor in good health (CMV status not recorded). Some clones in this sample may be carry-over from other donors' samples.

This clonotype appeared a few times. V is TRBV20-1 and J is TRBJ2-7, with 8 bases aligning to TRBD1. CDR3 length: 14 residues. Looked up from germline, CDR1 is DFQATT and CDR2 is SNEGSKA (reference sequence). The ends lost 5 bases at V and 1 base at J; junction bases unmatched: 7. CDR3 residues: CSAYGTGTSYEQYF. CDR3 in DNA: TGCAGTGCTTACGGGACAGGCACGTCCTACGAGCAGTACTTC.

The chain has TRBV20-1 and TRBJ2-5; no clear D. CDR1 is DFQATT, CDR2 SNEGSKA, per germline (reference sequence). This CDR3 has 13 amino acids. Trimming removed 0 bases at V and 1 base at J, with 6 bases between. CDR3 coding DNA: TGCAGTGCTAGAGATTCCGGCCAAGAGACCCAGTACTTC. Amino acids: CSARDSGQETQYF.

This clonotype has just a few counts. V is TRBV4-2 and J is TRBJ1-5; 10 bases map to TRBD1. The CDR3 has 17 residues. V gave up 3 bases and J gave up 1 base; unmatched junction bases: 6. Looked up from germline, CDR1 is LGHNA and CDR2 is YNFKEQ. CDR3 coding DNA: TGTGCCAGCAGCCACGCGGGGACAGGGGCGAGCAATCAGCCCCAGCATTTT. Its protein product is CASSHAGTGASNQPQHF.

This clonotype was recorded many times. This sequence joins TRBV7-2 and TRBJ2-7; 10 bases line up with TRBD2. V lost 1 base, J lost 6 bases, and 9 bases stayed unmatched. From germline, CDR1 is SGHTA and CDR2 FQGNSA. The CDR3 contains 16 residues. The CDR3 DNA sequence: TGTGCCAGCAGCTTAGAGAGCGGGGGGGATCCCCGCGAGCAGTACTTC. Translated, it gives CASSLESGGDPREQYF.

The J gene is TRBJ1-4, the V gene TRBV14; weak D call: TRBD1 (5 bases). Germline values: CDR1 SGHDN, CDR2 FVKESK. V lost 1 base and J lost 7, with 13 bases in between. The CDR3 length is 15 residues. The CDR3 is CASSQVFGTGEKLFF. The CDR3 nucleotides are TGTGCCAGCAGCCAAGTATTCGGGACGGGTGAAAAACTGTTTTTT.

CDR3 nucleotides: TGTGCCAGCAGCGTAGATAGGGGGGGCAAGGCAGATACGCAGTATTTT. Its protein product is CASSVDRGGKADTQYF. This chain links TRBV9 with TRBJ2-3; D is perhaps TRBD2 (7 bases). The ends were cut back, 0 bases at V and 4 bases at J, with 15 bases in the middle. The germline V gene encodes CDR1 SGDLS and CDR2 YYNGEE. This CDR3 has 16 amino acids.

The CDR3: CASRGGTSGMSNTGELFF. The CDR3 DNA is TGTGCCAGCAGGGGGGGGACTAGCGGGATGTCGAACACCGGGGAGCTGTTTTTT. This rearrangement joins TRBV6-5 to TRBJ2-2; 13 nucleotides agree with TRBD2. CDR3 length: 18 amino acids. J lost 0 bases, V lost 6 bases, and 7 bases had no gene match. Germline loops: CDR1 MNHEY, CDR2 SVGAGI.

In its sample, this clonotype was seen a few times. The chain carries TRBV20-1 and TRBJ2-7, with TRBD2 matching 8 bases. Per germline, CDR1 DFQATT and CDR2 SNEGSKA (reference sequence). J was trimmed by 7 bases and V by 6 bases; bases with no gene match: 11. The CDR3 is made up of 13 amino acids. CDR3 protein: CSAKFSGGVEQYF. The CDR3 nucleotides read TGCAGTGCAAAATTCAGCGGGGGAGTGGAGCAGTACTTC.

This clonotype has a count of ten or more. V is TRBV7-2 and J is TRBJ1-4; 7 nucleotides agree with TRBD1. With V trimmed by 0 bases and J by 6 bases, 7 bases remained unmatched. There are 16 residues in the CDR3. CDR1 is SGHTA and CDR2 is FQGNSA in the germline V gene. The CDR3 coding sequence is TGTGCCAGCAGCTTAGCGGGGTTGAGGGGGCATGAAAAACTGTTTTTT. Its protein product is CASSLAGLRGHEKLFF.

J is TRBJ1-5 and V is TRBV4-3; no definite D call. Per germline, CDR1 LGHNA and CDR2 YSLEER. Trimming cost V 0 bases and J 4 bases, with 10 bases left between them. The CDR3 is 15 amino acids. The CDR3 is CASSQELWPNQPQHF. The CDR3 nucleotides are TGCGCCAGCAGCCAAGAATTATGGCCAAATCAGCCCCAGCATTTT.

This rearrangement joins TRBV28 to TRBJ1-4; TRBD1 is a possible D gene (5 bases). CDR1 is MDHEN, CDR2 SYDVKM, per germline. Trimming left V 6 bases short and J 10 bases short, with 15 bases between. The CDR3 length is 13 residues. The CDR3 reads CASSQPGTRKLFF. CDR3 DNA: TGTGCCAGCAGCCAACCGGGGACGAGAAAACTGTTTTTT.

This clonotype has at least ten counts. CDR3 coding DNA: TGCGCCAGCAGCCAAGATCACGTCAGAGCTAACTATGGCTACACCTTC. Translating gives CASSQDHVRANYGYTF. The V gene is TRBV4-3, the J gene TRBJ1-2, with D hard to call. Trimming took off 0 bases at V and 0 bases at J, with 11 bases between the two ends. The length of the CDR3 is 16 residues. The germline V gene encodes CDR1 LGHNA and CDR2 YSLEER.

This chain connects TRBV19 to TRBJ2-1; 7 nucleotides match TRBD2. Germline CDR1 LNHDA, CDR2 SQIVND (reference sequence). V lost 6 bases and J lost 0; bases outside the gene matches: 5. This CDR3 has 15 residues. CDR3 protein: CASSPAGSSYNEQFF. The DNA for the CDR3 is TGTGCCAGTAGCCCAGCGGGGAGCTCCTACAATGAGCAGTTCTTC. The complete variable domain, with remaining parts taken from reference TRBV19 and TRBJ2-1, reads DGGITQSPKYLFRKEGQNVTLSCEQNLNHDAMYWYRQDPGQGLRLIYYSQIVNDFQKGDIAEGYSVSREKKESFPLTVTSAQKNPTAFYLCASSPAGSSYNEQFFGPGTRLTVL.

This clonotype was found a few times. This rearrangement joins TRBV5-5 to TRBJ2-1, with D tentatively TRBD2 (5 bases). The CDR3 has 15 amino acids. Germline V CDR1 and CDR2: SGHKS, YYEKEE (reference sequence). Trimming pared 0 bases from V and 1 base from J, leaving 8 bases between. The CDR3 DNA reads as TGTGCCAGCAGCTTGGACGGGAATTCCTACAATGAGCAGTTCTTC. Translated: CASSLDGNSYNEQFF.

The J gene is TRBJ2-3, the V gene TRBV12-3 or TRBV12-4; D ambiguous. Trimming stripped 3 bases from V and 4 bases from J, with 11 bases between. The CDR3 length is 14 residues. The CDR3 loop is CASSFAASSDTQYF. The CDR3 DNA reads as TGTGCCAGCAGTTTTGCCGCATCCTCAGATACGCAGTATTTT.

This clonotype was seen only a few times. The rearrangement joins TRBV20-1 to TRBJ1-2, with unresolved D. Germline V gene sequence: CDR1 DFQATT, CDR2 SNEGSKA (reference sequence). The CDR3 runs 15 residues. V shed 5 bases and J shed 2 bases, with 18 bases lying between them. The CDR3 reads CSAPRISDFNYGYTF. The CDR3 region has the DNA TGCAGTGCTCCCAGGATTTCCGATTTCAACTATGGCTACACCTTC.

The chain joins TRBV6-2 or TRBV6-3 to TRBJ2-2; 8 bases fit TRBD1. J was trimmed by 4 bases and V by 6 bases; bases with no gene match: 7. Germline V gene data show CDR1 as MNHEY and CDR2 as SVGEGT. The CDR3 is made up of 15 amino acids. The CDR3 nucleotides read TGTGCCAGCAGGCGAACAGGGGGTACCACCGGGGAGCTGTTTTTT. Protein product: CASRRTGGTTGELFF.

The sample holds many counts of this clonotype. The chain recombines TRBV7-2 with TRBJ2-7; D might be TRBD1 (8 bases). Trimming removed 5 bases at V and 9 bases at J, with 23 bases between. The CDR3 is 15 amino acids. Germline V lookup: CDR1 SGHTA, CDR2 FQGNSA. This chain's CDR3 is CASSRSGTGQFVQYF. The CDR3 coding sequence is TGTGCCAGCAGCCGCAGCGGGACAGGACAGTTCGTGCAGTACTTC.